This entry features one T cell receptor (beta chain) sequence. Antigen: not known. The CDR3 has 15 residues. Unmatched junction bases numbered 6, after V lost 5 bases and J lost 3 bases. In germline, CDR1 is GTSNPN, CDR2 SVGIG (reference sequence). TCRdb's table, derived via immunoSEQ multiplex PCR, lists solely in-frame clones and lacks some. The table shows some 120,000 clones, with roughly 88% occurring only once. The data derive from a study of T cell responses to AZD1222 COVID-19 vaccine. Points from the study as a whole: Two doses of AZD1222 preceded a rise in Spike-specific TCR breadth and depth. Spike-wide vaccine-associated CD4 TCRs dominated at 160-218 and 743-854. In a largely white British group with more females than males, clonal diversity was possibly underestimated. Repertoire sampling occurred only after the peak T cell response.

The receptor was isolated from an adult in good health. The V gene is TRBV30, the J gene TRBJ1-3, with 11 bases fitting TRBD1. The sequencing here drew on peripheral blood, taken on day 0 of MenACWY control vaccination. The CDR3 region has the DNA TGTGCCTGGGCCTGGGGACAGGGGGATGGAAACACCATATATTTT. It yields the protein CAWAWGQGDGNTIYF.